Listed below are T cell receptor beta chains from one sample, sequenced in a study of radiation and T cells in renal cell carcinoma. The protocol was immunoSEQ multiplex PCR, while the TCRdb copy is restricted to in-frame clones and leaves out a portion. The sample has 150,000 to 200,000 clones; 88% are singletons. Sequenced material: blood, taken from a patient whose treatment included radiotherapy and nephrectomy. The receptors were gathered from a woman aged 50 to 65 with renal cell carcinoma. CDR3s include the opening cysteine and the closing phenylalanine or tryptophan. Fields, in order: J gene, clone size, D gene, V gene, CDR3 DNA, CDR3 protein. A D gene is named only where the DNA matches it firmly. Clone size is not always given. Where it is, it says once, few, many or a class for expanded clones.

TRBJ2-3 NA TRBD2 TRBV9 TGTGCCAGCAGCGTCAGACTAGCGGGGGCAGATACGCAGTATTTT CASSVRLAGADTQYF
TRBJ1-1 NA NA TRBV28 TGTGCCAGCAGTTTATGGGCAGGGGCGATGAACACTGAAGCTTTCTTT CASSLWAGAMNTEAFF
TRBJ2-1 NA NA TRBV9 TGTGCCAGCAGCGTAGCCTGGGACAATGAGCAGTTCTTC CASSVAWDNEQFF
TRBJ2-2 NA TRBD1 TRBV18 TGTGCCAGCTCAGTCCGGGACAGTCGTACCGGGGAGCTGTTTTTT CASSVRDSRTGELFF
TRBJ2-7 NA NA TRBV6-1 TGTGCCAGCAGCGGAGGGGGTTCCCCCTACGAGCAGTACTTC CASSGGGSPYEQYF
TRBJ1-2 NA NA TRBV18 TGTGCCAGCTCACCACCGTTACCAGACTATGGCTACACCTTC CASSPPLPDYGYTF
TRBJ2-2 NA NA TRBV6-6 TGTGCCAGCAGTTACGACGGGGCGAACACCGGGGAGCTGTTTTTT CASSYDGANTGELFF
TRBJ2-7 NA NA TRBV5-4 TGTGCCAGCAGCTTTGAGGGGCCATACGAGCAGTACTTC CASSFEGPYEQYF
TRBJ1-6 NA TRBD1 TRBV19 TGTGCCAGTAGTGAGCCGGGACAGGGTTTTTGGAATTCACCCCTCCACTTT CASSEPGQGFWNSPLHF
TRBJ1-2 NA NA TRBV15 TGTGCCACCAGCCCTTACGGGTCCCTCATAAATGGCTACACCTTC CATSPYGSLINGYTF
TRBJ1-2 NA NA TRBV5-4 TGTGCCAGCAGCTTGGTGGGGGCCGACTATGGCTACACCTTC CASSLVGADYGYTF
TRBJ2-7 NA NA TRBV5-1 TGCGCCAGCAGCTTGACGGCAGACAATCTACGGGAGCAGTACTTC CASSLTADNLREQYF
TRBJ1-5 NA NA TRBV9 TGTGCCAGCAGCGTAGGAGCTGGCAATCAGCCCCAGCATTTT CASSVGAGNQPQHF
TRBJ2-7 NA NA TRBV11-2 TGTGCCAGCAGCTTAGACGGGCATCAGCAGTACTTC CASSLDGHQQYF
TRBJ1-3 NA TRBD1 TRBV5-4 TGTGCCAGCAGCCGGACAGGGACTGGAAACACCATATATTTT CASSRTGTGNTIYF
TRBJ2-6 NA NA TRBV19 TGTGCCAGCCTCCCGCGGGTGAGCTCTGGGGCCAACGTCCTGACTTTC CASLPRVSSGANVLTF
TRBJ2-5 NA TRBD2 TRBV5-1 TGCGCCAGCAGCTGGACTAGCGGGGGGGCTAAAGAGACCCAGTACTTC CASSWTSGGAKETQYF
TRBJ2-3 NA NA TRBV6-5 TGTGCCAGCAGGCTACAGAGCACAGATACGCAGTATTTT CASRLQSTDTQYF
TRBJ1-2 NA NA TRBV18 TGTGCCAGCTCACCTGGGGGGCGCGACGCCTATGGCTACACCTTC CASSPGGRDAYGYTF
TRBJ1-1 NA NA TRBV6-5 TGTGCCAGCAGTTCTTCTGGGTGGGGGTTGAACACTGAAGCTTTCTTT CASSSSGWGLNTEAFF
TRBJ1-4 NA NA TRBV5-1 TGCGCCAGCAGCGCGGACAGTGGGGAGACGTGGATGGCTTCCGGCAATTTT CASSADSGETWMASGNF
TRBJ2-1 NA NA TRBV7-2 TGTGCCAGCAGCTTAGACTACCTACTCTCCTACAATGAGCAGTTCTTC CASSLDYLLSYNEQFF
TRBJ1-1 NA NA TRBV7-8 TGTGCCAGCAGCTTAGCGGGGAGAAAGAACACTGAAGCTTTCTTT CASSLAGRKNTEAFF
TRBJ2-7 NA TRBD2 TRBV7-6 TGTGCCAGCAGCCTTGGACTAGCGGGCTACGAGCAGTACTTC CASSLGLAGYEQYF
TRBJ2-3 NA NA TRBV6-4 TGTGCCAGCAGTTTAGAGAGCACAGATACGCAGTATTTT CASSLESTDTQYF
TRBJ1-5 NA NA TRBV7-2 TGTGCCAGCAGCTTAGCCTGGACTACCGATCAGCCCCAGCATTTT CASSLAWTTDQPQHF
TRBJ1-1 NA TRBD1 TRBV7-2 TGTGCCAGCAGCCTCGGGACAGGGGTCGGCCCTGAAGCTTTCTTT CASSLGTGVGPEAFF
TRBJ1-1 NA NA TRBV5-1 TGCGCCAGCAGCTTGGAGGGAGGGAGGGGTGAAGCTTTCTTT CASSLEGGRGEAFF
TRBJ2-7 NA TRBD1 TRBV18 TGTGCCAGCTCACGGACAGGGGCCTACGAGCAGTACTTC CASSRTGAYEQYF
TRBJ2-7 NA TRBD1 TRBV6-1 TGTGCCAGCAGATGGGACAGGGGGGTACACGAGCAGTACTTC CASRWDRGVHEQYF
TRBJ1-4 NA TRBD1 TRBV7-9 TGTGCCAGCAGCCCCAGGGGGACAGGGTATGAAAAACTGTTTTTT CASSPRGTGYEKLFF
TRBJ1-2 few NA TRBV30 TGTGCCTGGAGTGGGGGACCCTATGGCTACACCTTC CAWSGGPYGYTF
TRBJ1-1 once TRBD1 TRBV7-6 TGTGCCAGCAGCTTAGGGGACAGGGAAAAAGAAGCTTTCTTT CASSLGDREKEAFF
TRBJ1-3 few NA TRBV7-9 TGTGCCAGCAGCCCACGGCTGAGGGCTGGAAACACCATATATTTT CASSPRLRAGNTIYF
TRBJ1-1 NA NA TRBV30 TGTGCCTGGAGTCCAGGGGCTTATCCAGCTTTCTTT CAWSPGAYPAFF
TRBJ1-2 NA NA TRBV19 TGTGCCAGTAGAACAGCCCTTGGGGGGGACATCTATGGCTACACCTTC CASRTALGGDIYGYTF
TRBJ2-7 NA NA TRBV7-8 TGTGCCAGCAGCTTGGGGGGCCGCGGATCCTACGAGCAGTACTTC CASSLGGRGSYEQYF
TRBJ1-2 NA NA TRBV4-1 TGCGCCAGCAGCCAAGGATGGGGAGATTTCTATGGCTACACCTTC CASSQGWGDFYGYTF
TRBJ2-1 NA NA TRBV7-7 TGTGCTAGCAGCCGACAGATCTACAATGAGCAGTTCTTC CASSRQIYNEQFF
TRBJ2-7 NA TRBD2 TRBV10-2 TGCGCCAGCAGTGGGAATAGCGGGGGGGCACTGTACGAGCAGTACTTC CASSGNSGGALYEQYF
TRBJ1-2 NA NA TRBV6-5 TGTGCCAGCAGTTACAGGGAACGGGGCAGCTACACCTTC CASSYRERGSYTF
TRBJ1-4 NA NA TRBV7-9 TGTGCCAGCAGCTTAGGGGACACACTAGCAACTAATGAAAAACTGTTTTTT CASSLGDTLATNEKLFF
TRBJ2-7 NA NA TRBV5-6 TGTGCCAGCAGCCCCCCGTTCAGAACGAGCGAGCAGTACTTC CASSPPFRTSEQYF
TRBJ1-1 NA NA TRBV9 TGTGCCAGCAGCGGCCTCCCTGGGGCCACTGAAGCTTTCTTT CASSGLPGATEAFF
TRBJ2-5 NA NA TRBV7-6 TGTGCCAGCAGCTTCTTTAGAGGGATCGTCGGAGAGACCCAGTACTTC CASSFFRGIVGETQYF